This is a list of T cell receptor beta chains from one sample in a study of T cell responses to AZD1222 COVID-19 vaccine. Here immunoSEQ multiplex PCR was the method, and the copy in TCRdb shows in-frame clones only, minus some. The table shows tens of thousands of clones, with approximately 90% occurring only once. The input for sequencing was peripheral blood, taken on day 0 of MenACWY control vaccination. These receptors all come from an adult in good health. Both conserved end residues are trimmed from each CDR3.

>TRBV10-3|TRBJ1-6
AIRETGTGSNSPLH
>TRBV7-7|TRBJ2-6
ASSPTGSGANVLT
>TRBV2|TRBJ1-1
ASSERQLNTEAF
>TRBV24-1|TRBJ1-4
ATSELDGNHNEKLF
>TRBV6-6|TRBJ1-1
ASRVTTGRNTEAF
>TRBV19|TRBJ2-1
ATGLANSYNEQF
>TRBV14|TRBJ2-2
ASSRTRPPDTGELF
>TRBV28|TRBJ1-2
ASSPGDNYGYT
>TRBV19|TRBJ2-5
ASSIVGSGRTQY
>TRBV12-3/TRBV12-4|TRBJ1-3
ASSFAANTIY
>TRBV6-5|TRBJ2-3
ASSQQGASTDTQY
>TRBV7-2|TRBJ1-2
ASSPPYSYGYT
>TRBV24-1|TRBJ2-1
ATSGLDGWDEQF
>TRBV27|TRBJ1-1
ASSLGSGANTEAF
>TRBV5-1|TRBJ2-3
ASSLGGHLTDTQY
>TRBV5-1|TRBJ2-7
ASSLAPSTYEQY
>TRBV6-5|TRBJ2-1
ASSIRDSPNEQF
>TRBV23-1|TRBJ2-5
ASSQGPRETQY
>TRBV27|TRBJ1-2
ASNPQGTNYGYT
>TRBV18|TRBJ2-3
ASSLDRGKDTQY
>TRBV7-2|TRBJ2-3
ASSFSGGSNTDTQY
>TRBV5-8|TRBJ2-7
ASDPGQRTYEQY
>TRBV6-2/TRBV6-3|TRBJ1-5
ASSGTGVQPQH
>TRBV4-2|TRBJ2-2
ASSQGHRELF
>TRBV19|TRBJ2-4
ASSSAGDPFSKNIQY
>TRBV9|TRBJ2-5
ASSVGVAVQETQY
>TRBV10-2|TRBJ2-7
ASGTSHYEQY
>TRBV28|TRBJ2-7
ASSSPGQGNEQY
>TRBV2|TRBJ2-5
ASSGRGGQETQY
>TRBV6-1|TRBJ2-1
ASSETAPHQF
>TRBV28|TRBJ1-6
ASSLSVQNNSPLH
>TRBV7-2|TRBJ1-3
ASSLVSDSGNTIY
>TRBV7-7|TRBJ2-5
ASSRTGETQY
>TRBV6-1|TRBJ2-3
ASSEGLAGGWVDTQY
>TRBV18|TRBJ1-2
ASSEGALRGYGYT
>TRBV5-1|TRBJ2-3
ASSLLLAGSSTDTQY
>TRBV7-9|TRBJ2-2
ASSPVTGGISGELF
>TRBV11-2|TRBJ2-7
ASSLEWSNSYEQY
>TRBV11-2|TRBJ1-3
ASSLDQVSGNTIY
>TRBV11-1|TRBJ2-3
ASSFGDTYSDTQY
>TRBV7-2|TRBJ1-5
ASSLPNSNQPQH
>TRBV5-1|TRBJ2-2
ASSPRTGDTGELF
>TRBV5-1|TRBJ2-2
ASSLELAAAGELF
>TRBV12-3/TRBV12-4|TRBJ2-7
ASRLAGGHEQY
>TRBV6-6|TRBJ1-1
ASSYSTGDGSTEAF